Shown below are 9 T cell receptor beta chains from a single sample sequenced in a study of T-cell memory formation after mild COVID-19. TCRdb re-analysed the 5' RACE reads in MiXCR, keeping a single row per CDR3 protein. This table holds approximately 350,000 distinct CDR3 sequences, 10% to 15% found once. Sequencing input: PBMCs or a T cell subset sorted from them (not recorded which). The receptors stem from a man younger than 35 who had mild COVID-19 (a few samples of this study predate the infection). Cell type and time point are not known.

This clonotype appeared a few times. Just one base apart from a much larger clone, this may be a read error. J is TRBJ2-5 and V is TRBV7-2; D is unclear. This CDR3 region has 11 residues. Trimming removed 5 bases from V and 6 bases from J, with 7 bases in between. Germline V gene data show CDR1 as SGHTA and CDR2 as FQGNSA. The CDR3 DNA is TGTGCCAGCAGCCCCTGGAAGACCCAGTACTTC. Its translation is CASSPWKTQYF.

This clonotype showed up just a few times. The CDR3 DNA reads TGCAGCGTTGTTTTTTCAGGGACCGGGTACGTC. Translation gives CSVVFSGTGYV. The gene calls are TRBV29-1 and TRBJ2-7; D is tentatively TRBD1 or TRBD2 (5 bases each). Germline CDR1 is SQVTM and CDR2 is ANQGSEA. The CDR3 is 11 amino acids. V was cut by 4 bases and J by 12 bases, with 16 bases left in between.

Only a few counts were recorded for this clonotype. The rearrangement joins TRBV12-3 or TRBV12-4 to TRBJ1-5, with D unresolved. The CDR3 spans 13 residues. Between the trimmed V and J ends, which lost 8 bases and 3 bases, there was a span of 11 bases. In DNA, the CDR3 is TGTGCCAGCCGCGGGCAGCCCAATCAGCCCCAGCATTTT. This sequence encodes CASRGQPNQPQHF.

To note about this clonotype: The junction departs from the called germline gene at one end, perhaps through a read error. The J gene is TRBJ2-7, the V gene TRBV6-6; 10 nucleotides align to TRBD1. CDR3 length equals 15 residues. The V gene's germline CDR1 is MNHNY and CDR2 SVGAGI (reference sequence). Written as DNA, the CDR3 is TGTGCCGGCAGTTTTTTTGGGACAGGGGTATACGAGCAGTACTTC. Its protein product is CAGSFFGTGVYEQYF.

The J gene is TRBJ2-2, the V gene TRBV7-2; TRBD1 matches at 7 bases. CDR3 length: 16 amino acids. CDR1 is SGHTA and CDR2 is FQGNSA in the germline V gene. With V trimmed by 3 bases and J by 5 bases, 9 bases remained unmatched. CDR3 sequence reads: CASSFRTGRGTGELFF. The CDR3 DNA reads as TGTGCCAGCAGCTTCCGGACTGGCAGGGGGACCGGGGAGCTGTTTTTT. The complete variable domain, with remaining parts taken from reference TRBV7-2 and TRBJ2-2, reads GAGVSQSPSNKVTEKGKDVELRCDPISGHTALYWYRQSLGQGLEFLIYFQGNSAPDKSGLPSDRFSAERTGGSVSTLTIQRTQQEDSAVYLCASSFRTGRGTGELFFGEGSRLTVL.

V is TRBV27 and J is TRBJ1-2, with 7 bases that match TRBD1. V lost 5 bases to trimming and J lost 1 base; unmatched junction nucleotides: 7. The CDR3 is 15 residues long. Germline assignment: CDR1 MNHEY and CDR2 SMNVEV (reference sequence). CDR3 DNA sequence: TGTGCCAGCAGTCCCGGACAGGAAATTAACTATGGCTACACCTTC. Translation: CASSPGQEINYGYTF.

This clonotype was recorded a few times. The chain joins TRBV11-2 to TRBJ1-6, with D hard to call. This CDR3 is built from 16 residues. Deletions cut 1 base from V and 7 bases from J, with 14 bases between. The germline V gene has CDR1 SGHAT and CDR2 FQNNGV. The CDR3 here is CASSLGPRRQNSPLHF. For the CDR3, the DNA is TGTGCCAGCAGCTTAGGGCCACGGCGTCAGAATTCACCCCTCCACTTT.

This clonotype has at least ten counts. This sequence joins TRBV12-3 or TRBV12-4 and TRBJ2-5; no clear D. The V gene lost 2 bases and the J gene lost 4 bases, with 11 bases spanning the gap. The CDR3 is 14 residues long. The CDR3 sequence: CASSLTWVRETQYF. CDR3 DNA sequence: TGTGCCAGCAGTTTAACGTGGGTGCGAGAGACCCAGTACTTC.

This clonotype was seen at least ten times. The chain carries TRBV10-3 and TRBJ2-6; weak D call: TRBD2 (5 bases). CDR3 length: 15 amino acids. Trimming pared 4 bases from V and 0 bases from J, leaving 7 bases between. CDR1 and CDR2 (germline): ENHRY, SYGVKD. The CDR3 coding sequence is TGTGCCATCAGTGCAGGACTCTCTGGGGCCAACGTCCTGACTTTC. It specifies CAISAGLSGANVLTF.